This T cell receptor (beta chain) was identified in a study of T cell repertoires in cytomegalovirus infection. Study details: Researchers turned to recently identified HLA-C-restricted CMV epitopes as well as well-studied HLA-B-restricted ones. It can be stated that public TCR beta signatures indicated CMV infection as well as a matching HLA type.

Note on this clonotype: Its target is unknown.

Each CDR3 protein gets one entry after TCRdb re-called the reads with MiXCR. The data show a few hundred thousand distinct CDR3 sequences, under 45% seen once. Germline CDR1 KGHSH, CDR2 LQKENI. The CDR3 spans 15 residues. The germline V and J ends were trimmed by 0 bases and 7 bases, with 15 bases remaining between them. The TCR originated in a human donor in good health (CMV status not recorded). Some clones in this sample may be carry-over from other donors' samples. Here the sequenced sample was cultured PBMCs, taken from culture after CMV antigen stimulation. The rearrangement joins TRBV18 to TRBJ1-2; no clear D. This CDR3 reads CASSPPARPRGGYTF. The DNA for the CDR3 is TGTGCCAGCTCACCACCCGCCCGCCCTCGAGGTGGCTACACCTTC. The full variable domain, in which reference TRBV18 and TRBJ1-2 provide the parts outside the CDR3, is NAGVMQNPRHLVRRRGQEARLRCSPMKGHSHVYWYRQLPEEGLKFMVYLQKENIIDESGMPKERFSAEFPKEGPSILRIQQVVRGDSAAYFCASSPPARPRGGYTFGSGTRLTVV.